This T cell receptor (beta chain) originates from a study of shared clonotypes between healthy human individuals. Study-level background: There were three CD4 naive, three CD4 memory, two CD8 naive and one CD8 memory plates per donor. Study-level findings and limits: Though the depth was large, rarefaction showed that sorted-subset sequencing was incomplete. Compared with memory subsets, naive subsets generally had larger estimated richness.

TCRdb keeps only in-frame clones here, not all; method: immunoSEQ multiplex PCR. The sample has some 2.1 million clones, just under 95% seen once. Regarding this clone: Its specificity is unknown.

The CDR3 totals 16 residues. Germline CDR1 SGHDT, CDR2 YYEEEE. Trimming removed 0 bases at V and 4 bases at J, with 14 bases between. Terminally differentiated effector memory CD45RA+ cells were left out of the naive CD8 fraction, which was CD45RO-negative and positively selected for CCR7. V is TRBV5-6 and J is TRBJ1-5; a possible D gene is TRBD1 (5 bases). Sequenced: naive CD8+ T cells from PBMCs. The TCR sequence derives from a young man in good health. Some clones in this sample may be carry-over from other donors' samples. CDR3 bases: TGTGCCAGCAGCTTGGCCTCCGGGGGAGGGAATCAGCCCCAGCATTTT. Its protein is CASSLASGGGNQPQHF.